These 17 T cell receptor beta chains came from one sample sequenced in a study of T cell responses to AZD1222 COVID-19 vaccine. Profiling relied on immunoSEQ multiplex PCR, and the TCRdb table lists in-frame clones only, not all of them. This sample yields 100,000 to 130,000 clones, of which about nine tenths are seen a single time; around 4.3% belongs to the top ten. Sequencing used peripheral blood, obtained on day 0 of AZD1222 vaccination. Receptor source: an adult in good health.

This clone showed up just a few times. The chain couples TRBV6-5 to TRBJ2-5, with a weak D call TRBD2 (6 bases). The germline V gene encodes CDR1 MNHEY and CDR2 SVGAGI. This CDR3 is 12 amino acids long. Trimming removed 10 bases from V and 1 base from J, with 10 bases in between. The CDR3 DNA is TGTGCCACGGGAGCGACCCAAGAGACCCAGTACTTC. Translated: CATGATQETQYF.

V and J are TRBV4-1 and TRBJ2-1; 9 nucleotides match TRBD1. Germline V gene lookup returns CDR1 MGHRA and CDR2 YSYEKL. V dropped 6 bases and J dropped 7; count of bases not matched to a gene: 10. The CDR3 length is 15 residues. This chain's CDR3 is CASSPGQGPRNEQFF. The DNA for the CDR3 is TGCGCCAGCAGTCCGGGACAGGGACCCAGGAATGAGCAGTTCTTC.

The V call is TRBV27, the J call TRBJ2-7, with 10 positions matching TRBD1. Germline trimming cut 4 bases from V and 1 base from J; bases unmatched to any gene: 7. CDR3 length: 16 amino acids. Germline V CDR1 and CDR2: MNHEY, SMNVEV (reference sequence). The CDR3 region is CASSSRADRGSYEQYF. In DNA form, the CDR3 reads TGTGCCAGCAGTTCGCGGGCGGACAGGGGGTCCTACGAGCAGTACTTC.

This clone was seen a handful of times. This chain uses TRBV5-1 with TRBJ2-7; TRBD1 matches at 8 bases. J gave up 5 bases and V 5 bases, and 9 bases lay outside the gene matches. Per the germline V gene, CDR1 is SGHRS and CDR2 is YFSETQ. There are 14 residues in the CDR3. CDR3 DNA sequence: TGCGCCAGCAGTTTCCGGACAGGGCCCAACGAGCAGTACTTC. Amino acid sequence: CASSFRTGPNEQYF.

The rearrangement links TRBV7-7 to TRBJ2-3; D is uncertain. Trimming left V 3 bases short and J 4 bases short, with 11 bases between. The CDR3 consists of 14 residues. The germline V gene encodes CDR1 SSHAT and CDR2 FNYEAQ (reference sequence). CDR3 coding DNA: TGTGCCAGCAGCTTCGACCCGCAAGCAGATACGCAGTATTTT. It codes for CASSFDPQADTQYF.

The chain links TRBV10-3 to TRBJ1-5, with D unclear. The CDR3 sequence is 14 residues long. With 11 bases removed from V and 0 bases from J, the gap between germline ends came to 14 bases. Germline values: CDR1 ENHRY, CDR2 SYGVKD. CDR3 nucleotides: TGTGCCTCCAAGGGTCCAGATAGCAATCAGCCCCAGCATTTT. Translated: CASKGPDSNQPQHF.

The chain recombines TRBV10-3 with TRBJ1-1; 9 positions agree with TRBD1. The CDR3 sequence is 14 residues long. The V gene end was trimmed by 6 bases and the J gene end by 4 bases; junction bases not matched to a gene: 6. CDR1 and CDR2 (germline): ENHRY, SYGVKD. The CDR3 bases are TGTGCCATCAGAACAGGGGGCGCGGGCACTGAAGCTTTCTTT. This encodes CAIRTGGAGTEAFF.

The rearrangement uses TRBV4-1 and TRBJ1-1; possibly TRBD1 for D (5 bases). CDR1 and CDR2 from the germline V gene are MGHRA and YSYEKL. Deletions cut 2 bases from V and 2 bases from J, with 15 bases between. This CDR3 is 16 amino acids long. CDR3: CASSQISQGINTEAFF. Written as DNA, the CDR3 is TGCGCCAGCAGCCAAATCTCGCAGGGCATAAACACTGAAGCTTTCTTT.

J is TRBJ2-2 and V is TRBV12-3 or TRBV12-4, with D tentatively TRBD1 or TRBD2 (5 bases each). The CDR3 is 11 residues long. V was pared by 7 bases and J by 6 bases, with 6 bases between. Here the CDR3 reads CASMGAGELFF. In nucleotides, the CDR3 is TGTGCCAGCATGGGGGCCGGGGAGCTGTTTTTT.

The rearrangement joins TRBV7-2 to TRBJ1-2, with TRBD1 identical over 10 bases. The V gene's germline CDR1 is SGHTA and CDR2 FQGNSA. V gave up 1 base and J gave up 7 bases; unmatched junction bases: 12. This CDR3 contains 17 residues. DNA of the CDR3: TGTGCCAGCAGCTTAGGAGGGGGACAGGGGACGACTTCTGGCTACACCTTC. It translates to CASSLGGGQGTTSGYTF. The entire variable domain, with the rest obtained from reference TRBV7-2 and TRBJ1-2, is as follows: GAGVSQSPSNKVTEKGKDVELRCDPISGHTALYWYRQSLGQGLEFLIYFQGNSAPDKSGLPSDRFSAERTGGSVSTLTIQRTQQEDSAVYLCASSLGGGQGTTSGYTFGSGTRLTVV.

The chain uses TRBV4-3 and TRBJ2-1; 7 bases fit TRBD2. There are 15 residues in the CDR3. V dropped 2 bases and J dropped 7; count of bases not matched to a gene: 8. Germline V gives CDR1 LGHNA, CDR2 YSLEER. Here the CDR3 reads CASSQTGGFWNEQFF. The CDR3 DNA is TGCGCCAGCAGCCAAACGGGGGGATTTTGGAATGAGCAGTTCTTC.

The genes are TRBV21-1 and TRBJ1-5. TRBV21-1 represents a pseudogene. This CDR3 is 17 amino acids long. The CDR3 is CASSKGDFISRDQPQHF. The CDR3, as DNA: TGTGCCAGCAGCAAAGGAGATTTTATTTCTCGCGATCAGCCCCAGCATTTT.

The V gene is TRBV12-3 or TRBV12-4, the J gene TRBJ2-7; D is uncertain. The CDR3 has 12 residues. The V end was cut by 0 bases, the J end by 5 bases, with 5 bases between. The CDR3 DNA follows: TGTGCCAGCAGTTTAGCGAAGCACGAGCAGTACTTC. Its translation is CASSLAKHEQYF.

The CDR3 is CSVDSVGEQFF. The CDR3 bases are TGCAGCGTTGATAGCGTCGGTGAGCAGTTCTTC. The V and J genes are TRBV29-1 and TRBJ2-1; D might be TRBD2 (5 bases). Germline CDR1 is SQVTM and CDR2 is ANQGSEA. The CDR3 spans 11 residues. V was clipped by 3 bases and J by 9 bases, with 9 bases between them.

This clone has a handful of counts. This rearrangement joins TRBV18 to TRBJ2-7; 8 bases map to TRBD1. The CDR3 length is 15 residues. Germline V gene sequence: CDR1 KGHSH, CDR2 LQKENI. J gave up 3 bases and V 3 bases, and 7 bases lay outside the gene matches. This CDR3 is CASSPGQGTHYEQYF. In DNA, the CDR3 is TGTGCCAGCTCACCCGGACAGGGAACACACTACGAGCAGTACTTC.

This sequence joins TRBV6-2 or TRBV6-3 and TRBJ2-1; tentative D call: TRBD2 (6 bases). Germline V gene lookup returns CDR1 MNHEY and CDR2 SVGEGT. The CDR3 extends over 15 amino acids. With 3 bases removed from V and 4 bases from J, the gap between germline ends came to 13 bases. The CDR3 region is CASSYSERAYNEQFF. The CDR3 bases are TGTGCCAGCAGTTATTCGGAGCGGGCGTACAATGAGCAGTTCTTC.

The J gene is TRBJ1-3, the V gene TRBV28; tentatively, D is TRBD1 (6 bases). Germline V gene lookup returns CDR1 MDHEN and CDR2 SYDVKM. Trimming stripped 5 bases from V and 0 bases from J, with 11 bases between. The CDR3 length is 15 residues. The CDR3 DNA follows: TGTGCCAGCAGTCTAAAGACAGGCTCTGGAAACACCATATATTTT. Encoded protein: CASSLKTGSGNTIYF.